A selection of T cell receptor beta chains follows, all from one sample in a study of sequential checkpoint blockade in melanoma. Clones were read by immunoSEQ multiplex PCR, and TCRdb kept only the in-frame ones, dropping some. In the table there are some 2,000 clones, 15% to 20% of which are singletons. The source was tumor tissue (inferred from file names), collected from a patient given nivolumab and ipilimumab in sequence. Receptor source: a human donor with melanoma. CDR3s include the opening cysteine and the closing phenylalanine or tryptophan. A D gene is named only where the DNA matches it firmly. Clone size is shown for a subset of rows, as once, few, many or a class of expanded clone.

>TRBJ2-6|TRBV1|-|18|-
TGCACCAGCAGGCACATAGGTTTGTGCACAAAGCGGGCCAACGTCCTGACTTTC
CTSRHIGLCTKRANVLTF
>TRBJ2-1|TRBV30|-|16|TRBD2
TGTGCCTGGAGTCGTCTGACTAGCGGGGGGGCAGATGAGCAGTTCTTC
CAWSRLTSGGADEQFF
>TRBJ1-1|TRBV6-8|few|15|-
TGTGCCAGCTTACCTTCAGGGTCGGTTAACACTGAAGCTTTCTTT
CASLPSGSVNTEAFF
>TRBJ2-1|TRBV4-1|medium-sized|17|TRBD2
TGCGCCAGCAGCCAAGATCGATCGGGGGGGGTCTACAATGAGCAGTTCTTC
CASSQDRSGGVYNEQFF
>TRBJ2-3|TRBV12-5|large|16|TRBD1
TGTGCTAGTGGGGACAGGGGCTGGACTAGCACAGATACGCAGTATTTT
CASGDRGWTSTDTQYF
>TRBJ1-2|TRBV7-6|many|15|TRBD1
TGTGCCAGCAGACCAGGACAGGGGGCAAACTATGGCTACACCTTC
CASRPGQGANYGYTF
>TRBJ2-7|TRBV6-8|medium-sized|12|TRBD1
TGTGCCAGCAGGGACAGGGTTAAAGAGCAGTACTTC
CASRDRVKEQYF
>TRBJ2-7|TRBV6-7|few|11|-
TGTGCCAGCAGTTACTCTCGAGAGCAGTACTTC
CASSYSREQYF
>TRBJ1-6|TRBV10-3|few|17|-
TGTGCCATCAGTGAGGGGGGCACCAGCTCCTATAATTCACCCCTCCACTTT
CAISEGGTSSYNSPLHF
>TRBJ1-2|TRBV30|-|15|TRBD1
TGTGCCTGGAGTGAGGGTAGGGGGCAAAGCTCTGGCTACACCTTC
CAWSEGRGQSSGYTF
>TRBJ1-2|TRBV6-8|-|14|-
TGTGCCAGCGTTCGGGGGGATCTCCCCTATGGCTACACCTTC
CASVRGDLPYGYTF
>TRBJ1-1|TRBV9|medium-sized|16|-
TGTGCCAGCAGCCCCCTACCGGGGGGGGTGGGGGATGAAGCTTTCTTT
CASSPLPGGVGDEAFF
>TRBJ2-7|TRBV30|few|16|TRBD1
TGTGCCTGGACCCTCACCCGGGACAGGGGATGCGGCGAGCAGTACTTC
CAWTLTRDRGCGEQYF